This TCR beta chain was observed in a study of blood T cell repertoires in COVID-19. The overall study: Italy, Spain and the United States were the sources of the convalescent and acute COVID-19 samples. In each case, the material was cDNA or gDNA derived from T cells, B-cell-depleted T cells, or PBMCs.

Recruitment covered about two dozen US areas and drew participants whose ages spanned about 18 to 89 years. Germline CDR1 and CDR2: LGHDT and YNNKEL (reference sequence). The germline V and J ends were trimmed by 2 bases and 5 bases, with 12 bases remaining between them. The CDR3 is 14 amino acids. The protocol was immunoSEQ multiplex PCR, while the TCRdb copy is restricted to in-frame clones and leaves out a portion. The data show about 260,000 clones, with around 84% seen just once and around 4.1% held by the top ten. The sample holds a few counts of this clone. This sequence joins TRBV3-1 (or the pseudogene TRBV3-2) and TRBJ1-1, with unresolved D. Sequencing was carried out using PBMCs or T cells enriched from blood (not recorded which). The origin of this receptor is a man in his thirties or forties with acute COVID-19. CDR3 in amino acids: CASSQTEFGTEAFF. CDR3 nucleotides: TGTGCCAGCAGCCAAACGGAGTTCGGGACTGAAGCTTTCTTT.